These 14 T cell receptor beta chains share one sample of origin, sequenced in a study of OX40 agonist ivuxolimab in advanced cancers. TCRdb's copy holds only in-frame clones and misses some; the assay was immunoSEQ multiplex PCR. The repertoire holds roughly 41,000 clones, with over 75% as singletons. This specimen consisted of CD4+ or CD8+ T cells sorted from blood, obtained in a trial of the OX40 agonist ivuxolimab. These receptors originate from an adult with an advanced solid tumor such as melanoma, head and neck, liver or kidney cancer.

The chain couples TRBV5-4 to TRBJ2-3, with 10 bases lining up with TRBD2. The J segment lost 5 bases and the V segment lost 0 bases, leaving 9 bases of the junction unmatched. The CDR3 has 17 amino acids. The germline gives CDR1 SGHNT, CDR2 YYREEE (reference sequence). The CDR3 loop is CASSLGHLAGAGDTQYF. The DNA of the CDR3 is TGTGCCAGCAGCTTGGGACACCTAGCGGGGGCGGGAGATACGCAGTATTTT.

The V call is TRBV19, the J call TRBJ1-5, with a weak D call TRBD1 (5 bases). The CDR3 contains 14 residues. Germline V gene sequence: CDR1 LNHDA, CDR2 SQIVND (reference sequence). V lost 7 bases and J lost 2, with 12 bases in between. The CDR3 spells CASTGLEGNQPQHF. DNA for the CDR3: TGTGCCAGTACGGGGCTCGAGGGCAATCAGCCCCAGCATTTT.

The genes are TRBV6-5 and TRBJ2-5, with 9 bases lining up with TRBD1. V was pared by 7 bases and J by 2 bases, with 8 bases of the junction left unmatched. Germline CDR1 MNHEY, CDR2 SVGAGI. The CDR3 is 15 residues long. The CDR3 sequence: CASTLTGGLQETQYF. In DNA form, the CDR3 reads TGTGCCAGCACCCTAACAGGGGGCCTTCAAGAGACCCAGTACTTC.

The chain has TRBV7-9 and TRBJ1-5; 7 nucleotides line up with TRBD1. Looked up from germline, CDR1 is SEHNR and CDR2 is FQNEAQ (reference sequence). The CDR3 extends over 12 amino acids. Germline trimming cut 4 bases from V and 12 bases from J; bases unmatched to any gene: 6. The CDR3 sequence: CASSSGGEHQHF. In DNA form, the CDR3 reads TGTGCCAGCAGCTCAGGGGGGGAACACCAGCATTTT.

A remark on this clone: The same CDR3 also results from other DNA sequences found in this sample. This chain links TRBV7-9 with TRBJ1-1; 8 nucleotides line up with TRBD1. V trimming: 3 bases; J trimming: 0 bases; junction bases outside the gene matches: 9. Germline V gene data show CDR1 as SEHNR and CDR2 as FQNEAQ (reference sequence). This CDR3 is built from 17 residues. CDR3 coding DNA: TGTGCCAGCAGCTTTGGCAGGGGGCTGAGTATGAACACTGAAGCTTTCTTT. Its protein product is CASSFGRGLSMNTEAFF.

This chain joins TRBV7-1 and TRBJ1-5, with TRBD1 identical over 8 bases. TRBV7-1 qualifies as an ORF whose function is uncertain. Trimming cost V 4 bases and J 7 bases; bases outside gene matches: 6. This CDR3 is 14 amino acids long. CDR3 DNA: TGTGCCAGCAGCTTTTGGACAGGGCGGCAGCCCCAGCATTTT. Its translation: CASSFWTGRQPQHF.

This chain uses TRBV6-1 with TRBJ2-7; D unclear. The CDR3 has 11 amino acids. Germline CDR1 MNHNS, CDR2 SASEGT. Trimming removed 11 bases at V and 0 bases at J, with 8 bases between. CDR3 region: CASRHSYEQYF. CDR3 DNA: TGTGCCTCCAGACACTCCTACGAGCAGTACTTC.

CDR3 nucleotides: TGTGCCAGCAGTTTCAAGGGAGATACGCAGTATTTT. Protein product: CASSFKGDTQYF. The V gene is TRBV6-5, the J gene TRBJ2-3, with unresolved D. The germline gives CDR1 MNHEY, CDR2 SVGAGI. The germline V and J ends were trimmed by 4 bases and 5 bases, with 7 bases remaining between them. The CDR3 consists of 12 residues.

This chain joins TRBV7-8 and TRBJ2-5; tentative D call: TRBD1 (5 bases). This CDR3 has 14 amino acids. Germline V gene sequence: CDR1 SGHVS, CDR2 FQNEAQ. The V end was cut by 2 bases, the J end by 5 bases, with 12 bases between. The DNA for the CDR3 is TGTGCCAGCAGCTTACAGGGCGGTTGGGAGACCCAGTACTTC. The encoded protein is CASSLQGGWETQYF.

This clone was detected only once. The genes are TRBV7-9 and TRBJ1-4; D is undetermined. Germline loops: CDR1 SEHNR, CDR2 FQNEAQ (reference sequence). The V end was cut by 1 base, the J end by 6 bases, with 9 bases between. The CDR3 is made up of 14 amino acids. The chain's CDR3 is CASSLGFSDEKLFF. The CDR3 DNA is TGTGCCAGCAGCTTAGGTTTCTCCGATGAAAAACTGTTTTTT.

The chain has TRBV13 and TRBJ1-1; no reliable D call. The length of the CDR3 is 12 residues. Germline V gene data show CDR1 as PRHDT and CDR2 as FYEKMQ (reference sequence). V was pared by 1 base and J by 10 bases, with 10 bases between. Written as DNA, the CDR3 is TGTGCCAGCAGCTTAGATAGGAACGGAGCTTTCTTT. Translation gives CASSLDRNGAFF.

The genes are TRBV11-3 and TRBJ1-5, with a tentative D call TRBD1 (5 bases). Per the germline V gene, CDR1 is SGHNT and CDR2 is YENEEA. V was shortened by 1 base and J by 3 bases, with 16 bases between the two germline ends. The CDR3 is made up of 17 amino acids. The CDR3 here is CASSLVPRDRHNQPQHF. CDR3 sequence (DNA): TGTGCCAGCAGCTTAGTTCCCCGGGACCGCCACAATCAGCCCCAGCATTTT.

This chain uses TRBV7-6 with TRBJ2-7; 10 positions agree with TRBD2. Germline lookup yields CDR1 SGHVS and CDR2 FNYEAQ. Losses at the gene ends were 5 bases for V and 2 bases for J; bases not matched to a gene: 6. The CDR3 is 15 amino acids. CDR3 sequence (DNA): TGTGCCAGCAGCGCAACTAGCGGGGTTCCCTACGAGCAGTACTTC. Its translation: CASSATSGVPYEQYF.

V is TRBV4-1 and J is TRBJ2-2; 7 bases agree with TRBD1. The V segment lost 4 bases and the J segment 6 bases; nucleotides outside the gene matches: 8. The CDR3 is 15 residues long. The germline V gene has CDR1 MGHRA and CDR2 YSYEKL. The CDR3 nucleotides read TGCGCCAGCAGCCTAATCGGACAGGTCCCCGGGGAGCTGTTTTTT. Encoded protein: CASSLIGQVPGELFF.